The 5 T cell receptor beta chains presented below share a single source sample, sequenced in a study of shared clonotypes between healthy human individuals. TCRdb keeps only in-frame clones here, not all; method: immunoSEQ multiplex PCR. The sample holds about 600,000 clones; less than 98% are singletons and the top ten take approximately 0.057%. The sequenced sample consisted of naive CD4+ T cells sorted from blood. Sample subset: CD45RA+ positively selected. Receptor source: a woman younger than 45 in good health.

The table lists this clone with a count of one. The V gene is TRBV28, the J gene TRBJ2-7; the D is unclear. Germline CDR1 reads MDHEN; CDR2 reads SYDVKM. This CDR3 region has 14 residues. The V gene lost 6 bases and the J gene lost 2 bases, with 14 bases spanning the gap. CDR3 loop: CASRPYTVAYEQYF. The DNA for the CDR3 is TGTGCCAGCAGGCCCTACACGGTGGCCTACGAGCAGTACTTC.

Worth noting for this clone: This sample includes further DNA sequences coding for the same CDR3. The rearrangement links TRBV27 to TRBJ2-7; D unclear. V lost 3 bases, J lost 1 base, and 7 bases lay in between. The CDR3 has 13 amino acids. Germline V gene data show CDR1 as MNHEY and CDR2 as SMNVEV (reference sequence). CDR3 sequence reads: CASSLVVSYEQYF. CDR3 nucleotide sequence: TGTGCCAGCAGTTTGGTCGTTTCCTACGAGCAGTACTTC.

This clone was seen only a few times. The V gene is TRBV19, the J gene TRBJ1-5, with 7 bases fitting TRBD1. The CDR3 is made up of 13 amino acids. Germline loops: CDR1 LNHDA, CDR2 SQIVND (reference sequence). Germline trimming cut 8 bases from V and 7 bases from J; bases unmatched to any gene: 8. For the CDR3, the DNA is TGTGCCAGTCAGGACAGGCAAGGGCAGCCCCAGCATTTT. It codes for CASQDRQGQPQHF.

The chain carries TRBV11-3 and TRBJ2-2, with 13 bases matching TRBD2. This CDR3 has 16 residues. Germline-derived CDR1 and CDR2 are SGHNT and YENEEA. The junction had 3 bases not matched to a gene; V was cut back by 5 bases and J by 3 bases. The CDR3 loop reads CASSVTSGRDTGELFF. The CDR3 nucleotides are TGTGCCAGCAGCGTAACTAGCGGGAGGGACACCGGGGAGCTGTTTTTT. The whole variable domain, remainder taken from reference TRBV11-3 and TRBJ2-2, is EAGVVQSPRYKIIEKKQPVAFWCNPISGHNTLYWYLQNLGQGPELLIRYENEEAVDDSQLPKDRFSAERLKGVDSTLKIQPAELGDSAVYLCASSVTSGRDTGELFFGEGSRLTVL.

The J gene is TRBJ1-1, the V gene TRBV28; 7 bases align to TRBD1. This CDR3 contains 14 residues. CDR1 MDHEN and CDR2 SYDVKM come from the germline V gene. With V trimmed by 6 bases and J by 1 base, 5 bases remained unmatched. CDR3 amino acids: CASRLGQANTEAFF. In nucleotides, the CDR3 is TGTGCCAGCAGGCTCGGACAGGCGAACACTGAAGCTTTCTTT.